The 27 T cell receptor beta chains in this list originate from one sample, sequenced in a study of cytomegalovirus exposure and HLA in healthy donors. The PCR ran on 60 Vbeta and 13 Jbeta primers. Assay used: immunoSEQ multiplex PCR; TCRdb lists only in-frame clones, some missing. In total, the table holds around 40,000 clones. Material: PBMCs. The receptors here all came from a man aged 25-45 years in good health and CMV-seronegative.

The V and J genes are TRBV19 and TRBJ2-5; 11 nucleotides match TRBD2. Germline trimming cut 7 bases from V and 4 bases from J; bases unmatched to any gene: 5. Per germline, CDR1 LNHDA and CDR2 SQIVND (reference sequence). The length of the CDR3 is 14 residues. In DNA form, the CDR3 reads TGTGCCAGTACGAAGACTAGCGGGATAGAGACCCAGTACTTC. Protein product: CASTKTSGIETQYF. The variable domain in full, completed from reference TRBV19 and TRBJ2-5, reads DGGITQSPKYLFRKEGQNVTLSCEQNLNHDAMYWYRQDPGQGLRLIYYSQIVNDFQKGDIAEGYSVSREKKESFPLTVTSAQKNPTAFYLCASTKTSGIETQYFGPGTRLLVL.

This chain connects TRBV7-2 to TRBJ1-6; no clear D gene. Germline CDR1 reads SGHTA; CDR2 reads FQGNSA. The CDR3 is 15 residues long. V shed 0 bases and J shed 5 bases, with 8 bases lying between them. CDR3 DNA: TGTGCCAGCAGCTTAGCGCAAAGCCATAATTCACCCCTCCACTTT. Its translation is CASSLAQSHNSPLHF.

This chain connects TRBV5-6 to TRBJ2-5, with D possibly matching TRBD1 (5 bases). V was trimmed by 4 bases and J by 4 bases, leaving 14 bases between them. The CDR3 length is 14 residues. The germline V gene has CDR1 SGHDT and CDR2 YYEEEE. CDR3 protein: CASSHGKRGETQYF. CDR3 nucleotide sequence: TGTGCCAGCAGCCATGGCAAAAGGGGAGAGACCCAGTACTTC.

J is TRBJ1-5 and V is TRBV6-5; the match to TRBD1 covers 8 bases. The CDR3 is 15 residues long. The ends lost 5 bases at V and 4 bases at J; junction bases unmatched: 7. Germline V lookup: CDR1 MNHEY, CDR2 SVGAGI. CDR3: CASSRRTGGNQPQHF. In nucleotides, the CDR3 is TGTGCCAGCAGTAGAAGAACAGGGGGGAATCAGCCCCAGCATTTT.

The chain joins TRBV29-1 to TRBJ1-1; 7 nucleotides align to TRBD1. With V trimmed by 4 bases and J by 6 bases, 5 bases remained unmatched. The CDR3 spans 12 residues. Germline V gene lookup returns CDR1 SQVTM and CDR2 ANQGSEA. Here the CDR3 reads CSVARQGSEAFF. The CDR3 bases are TGCAGCGTTGCCCGACAGGGATCTGAAGCTTTCTTT.

Comment on this clone: The junction does not match germline at one end; this may be a read error. This chain uses TRBV4-3 with TRBJ2-4; 9 bases are shared with TRBD2. This CDR3 contains 16 residues. CDR1 and CDR2 (germline): LGHNA, YSLEER. Written as DNA, the CDR3 is TGCGCCAGCAGCCAAAACGTAGCGGGAGCCCAAAACATTCAGTACTTC. Translating it yields CASSQNVAGAQNIQYF.

The V call is TRBV25-1, the J call TRBJ1-2; weak D call: TRBD1 (5 bases). Between the trimmed V and J ends, which lost 3 bases and 6 bases, there was a span of 17 bases. The V gene's germline CDR1 is MGHDK and CDR2 SYGVNS. The CDR3 totals 15 residues. CDR3 bases: TGTGCCAGCAGTGAGATGTTGGGGTCAGGGAATGGCTACACCTTC. Translating it yields CASSEMLGSGNGYTF.

A note on this clone: Other DNA sequences within the sample encode an identical CDR3. The chain links TRBV5-1 to TRBJ1-2; D call uncertain. V lost 0 bases and J lost 0, with 6 bases in between. In germline, CDR1 is SGHRS, CDR2 YFSETQ. The CDR3 is 14 residues long. CDR3 sequence (DNA): TGCGCCAGCAGCTTGGGCGGAACTAACTATGGCTACACCTTC. This gives the protein CASSLGGTNYGYTF. Full variable domain (remainder filled in from reference TRBV5-1 and TRBJ1-2): KAGVTQTPRYLIKTRGQQVTLSCSPISGHRSVSWYQQTPGQGLQFLFEYFSETQRNKGNFPGRFSGRQFSNSRSEMNVSTLELGDSALYLCASSLGGTNYGYTFGSGTRLTVV.

The chain carries TRBV4-2 and TRBJ2-5; 9 nucleotides align to TRBD2. Germline CDR1 reads LGHNA; CDR2 reads YNFKEQ. V lost 1 base and J lost 1; bases outside the gene matches: 1. This CDR3 has 15 amino acids. The CDR3 bases are TGTGCCAGCAGCCAAGCGCGGGAGGGCCAAGAGACCCAGTACTTC. This encodes CASSQAREGQETQYF.

This chain links TRBV10-3 with TRBJ1-2; 7 bases are a match to TRBD1. CDR3 size: 13 residues. With 3 bases clipped from V and 7 bases from J, the junction kept 5 bases outside the gene matches. Germline V lookup: CDR1 ENHRY, CDR2 SYGVKD. The CDR3: CAISEDRESGYTF. The CDR3 DNA follows: TGTGCCATCAGTGAAGACAGGGAGTCTGGCTACACCTTC.

The CDR3, as DNA: TGCGCCAGCAGCCCGAAGAGGGTCCTCACAGATACGCAGTATTTT. Its translation is CASSPKRVLTDTQYF. This sequence joins TRBV4-3 and TRBJ2-3, with D perhaps TRBD2 (5 bases). V lost 4 bases and J lost 2, with 13 bases in between. The germline V gene encodes CDR1 LGHNA and CDR2 YSLEER. This CDR3 comprises 15 residues.

The chain is built from TRBV7-2 and TRBJ1-1; tentative D call: TRBD1 (6 bases). The V end lost 5 bases, the J end lost 2 bases, and 9 bases lay between the germline ends. The CDR3 totals 13 residues. Germline V gene sequence: CDR1 SGHTA, CDR2 FQGNSA. CDR3 amino acids: CASSQQGNTEAFF. CDR3 nucleotides: TGTGCCAGCAGCCAACAGGGTAACACTGAAGCTTTCTTT.

As regards this clone: This CDR3 is also generated by other DNA sequences in the sample. V and J are TRBV19 and TRBJ2-7; D ambiguous. The length of the CDR3 is 12 residues. Germline V gene sequence: CDR1 LNHDA, CDR2 SQIVND (reference sequence). V was pared by 6 bases and J by 2 bases, with 8 bases between. The DNA of the CDR3 is TGTGCCAGTAGCGGGTCCACCTACGAGCAGTACTTC. Its translation is CASSGSTYEQYF.

CDR3 protein: CASSYLTSGGSYEQYF. CDR3 sequence (DNA): TGTGCCAGCAGTTATCTTACTAGCGGGGGAAGTTACGAGCAGTACTTC. The chain has TRBV6-5 and TRBJ2-7; 11 nucleotides agree with TRBD2. The CDR3 is 16 residues long. Germline V gene data show CDR1 as MNHEY and CDR2 as SVGAGI. The trim removed 3 bases at V and 4 bases at J, leaving 8 bases unmatched.

The chain couples TRBV7-9 to TRBJ1-2; no definite D call. There are 15 residues in the CDR3. CDR1 and CDR2 from the germline V gene are SEHNR and FQNEAQ (reference sequence). Trimming took 5 bases from V and 3 from J, leaving 16 bases between them. CDR3 bases: TGTGCCAGCAGCAAAGCGCGAGCGGGATACTATGGCTACACCTTC. Its protein product is CASSKARAGYYGYTF.

The chain couples TRBV4-1 to TRBJ1-6, with D uncertain. Germline CDR1 reads MGHRA; CDR2 reads YSYEKL. The CDR3 consists of 15 residues. Deletions cut 6 bases from V and 7 bases from J, with 16 bases between. The CDR3, as DNA: TGCGCCAGCAGAACGGCGGGGAATAGGAATTCACCCCTCCACTTT. Translated: CASRTAGNRNSPLHF.

The chain uses TRBV7-9 and TRBJ2-7, with D maybe TRBD1 (6 bases). Germline V CDR1 and CDR2: SEHNR, FQNEAQ (reference sequence). Trimming took 3 bases from V and 0 from J, leaving 21 bases between them. The CDR3 is made up of 18 amino acids. As DNA, the CDR3 is TGTGCCAGCAGCTTCTTTACAGGGCAATACCAGCCCTCCTACGAGCAGTACTTC. Translating gives CASSFFTGQYQPSYEQYF.

This rearrangement joins TRBV6-1 to TRBJ1-4; 7 bases are a match to TRBD1. This CDR3 has 13 residues. CDR1 is MNHNS, CDR2 SASEGT, per germline. V was pared by 8 bases and J by 8 bases, with 8 bases of the junction left unmatched. The CDR3 DNA follows: TGTGCCAGCTGGAGACAGGGCGGAGAAAAACTGTTTTTT. Translated: CASWRQGGEKLFF.

The chain employs TRBV11-2 and TRBJ1-4, with a tentative D call TRBD1 (5 bases). V was shortened by 5 bases and J by 3 bases, with 10 bases between the two germline ends. The CDR3 length is 14 residues. Germline V lookup: CDR1 SGHAT, CDR2 FQNNGV. CDR3 sequence (DNA): TGTGCCAGCAGCCTCGGGGGATCTAATGAAAAACTGTTTTTT. Protein: CASSLGGSNEKLFF. Combining the CDR3 with reference TRBV11-2 and TRBJ1-4 gives the whole variable domain EAGVAQSPRYKIIEKRQSVAFWCNPISGHATLYWYQQILGQGPKLLIQFQNNGVVDDSQLPKDRFSAERLKGVDSTLKIQPAKLEDSAVYLCASSLGGSNEKLFFGSGTQLSVL.

The chain has TRBV6-5 and TRBJ2-7, with 7 positions matching TRBD2. This CDR3 is 13 amino acids long. Germline-derived CDR1 and CDR2 are MNHEY and SVGAGI. V lost 11 bases to trimming and J lost 2 bases; unmatched junction nucleotides: 9. Written as DNA, the CDR3 is TGTGCCGCTAGGGGCGGGAGCGCCTACGAGCAGTACTTC. Protein sequence: CAARGGSAYEQYF.

The chain carries TRBV18 and TRBJ2-5, with a weak D call TRBD1 (5 bases). Germline assignment: CDR1 KGHSH and CDR2 LQKENI. CDR3 length: 14 amino acids. Trimming took 3 bases from V and 5 from J, leaving 13 bases between them. In DNA form, the CDR3 reads TGTGCCAGCTCACCTGCCCAGGGAACCGAGACCCAGTACTTC. Amino acid sequence: CASSPAQGTETQYF.

V is TRBV30 and J is TRBJ1-3; D call uncertain. Trimming left V 0 bases short and J 4 bases short, with 7 bases between. The CDR3 runs to 13 residues. Germline loops: CDR1 GTSNPN, CDR2 SVGIG (reference sequence). The CDR3 loop is CAWSVIQGNTIYF. In DNA form, the CDR3 reads TGTGCCTGGAGTGTGATTCAGGGAAACACCATATATTTT.

About this clone itself: Other DNA sequences within the sample encode an identical CDR3. The rearrangement joins TRBV30 to TRBJ2-7, with TRBD1 identical over 8 bases. Trimming cost V 2 bases and J 2 bases; bases outside gene matches: 8. CDR3 length equals 15 residues. Per germline, CDR1 GTSNPN and CDR2 SVGIG (reference sequence). The CDR3 coding sequence is TGTGCCTGGAGTCCAGGGGGCCCCTGGCCCTACGAGCAGTACTTC. Its protein product is CAWSPGGPWPYEQYF. Based on the CDR3 plus reference TRBV30 and TRBJ2-7, the full variable domain is SQTIHQWPATLVQPVGSPLSLECTVEGTSNPNLYWYRQAAGRGLQLLFYSVGIGQISSEVPQNLSASRPQDRQFILSSKKLLLSDSGFYLCAWSPGGPWPYEQYFGPGTRLTVT.

This rearrangement joins TRBV30 to TRBJ2-6; D ambiguous. The CDR3 contains 14 residues. Germline assignment: CDR1 GTSNPN and CDR2 SVGIG (reference sequence). Trimming removed 2 bases from V and 0 bases from J, with 5 bases in between. The CDR3 reads CAWSYSSGANVLTF. CDR3 nucleotides: TGTGCCTGGAGTTATTCCTCTGGGGCCAACGTCCTGACTTTC. The full variable domain, rest sourced from reference TRBV30 and TRBJ2-6, is SQTIHQWPATLVQPVGSPLSLECTVEGTSNPNLYWYRQAAGRGLQLLFYSVGIGQISSEVPQNLSASRPQDRQFILSSKKLLLSDSGFYLCAWSYSSGANVLTFGAGSRLTVL.

CDR3 DNA: TGTGCCAGCAGCCAAAAAGGCGGAGGAGCTTTCTTT. Translation gives CASSQKGGGAFF. This chain joins TRBV14 and TRBJ1-1, with D unclear. In germline, CDR1 is SGHDN, CDR2 FVKESK. V gave up 2 bases and J gave up 10 bases, with 11 bases separating them. The CDR3 has 12 amino acids. The full variable domain, its missing parts supplied by reference TRBV14 and TRBJ1-1, is EAGVTQFPSHSVIEKGQTVTLRCDPISGHDNLYWYRRVMGKEIKFLLHFVKESKQDESGMPNNRFLAERTGGTYSTLKVQPAELEDSGVYFCASSQKGGGAFFGQGTRLTVV.

The rearrangement uses TRBV5-1 and TRBJ1-2; 8 bases agree with TRBD1. CDR1 and CDR2 from the germline V gene are SGHRS and YFSETQ. The V segment lost 4 bases and the J segment 6 bases; nucleotides outside the gene matches: 5. There are 13 residues in the CDR3. The CDR3 reads CASSQDRGDGYTF. The CDR3 DNA is TGCGCCAGCAGCCAAGACAGGGGAGATGGCTACACCTTC.

The rearrangement uses TRBV30 and TRBJ2-2; D unclear. Germline-derived CDR1 and CDR2 are GTSNPN and SVGIG (reference sequence). The CDR3 sequence is 10 residues long. V gave up 3 bases and J gave up 7 bases, with 3 bases separating them. CDR3 loop: CAWSGGELFF. CDR3 DNA sequence: TGTGCCTGGAGCGGCGGGGAGCTGTTTTTT.